These T cell receptor beta chains were read from a single sample in a study of beta chain features in type 1 diabetes. Measured with immunoSEQ multiplex PCR; TCRdb has only the in-frame clones, and not every one. The data show about 220,000 clones, approximately 11% seen once. The sample comprised central memory CD4+ T cells from blood. The receptors derive from a man younger than 35 in good health. CDR3s include the opening cysteine and the closing phenylalanine or tryptophan. The D gene is left open where the match is weak. Size values are once, few and many counts, or a class for expanded clones, and some rows have none.

J,V,size,D,CDR3,DNA
TRBJ2-4,TRBV7-2,few,TRBD2,CASSVSGRENIQYF,TGTGCCAGCAGCGTTAGCGGGAGAGAAAACATTCAGTACTTC
TRBJ2-1,TRBV7-2,.,.,CASSSSRFTNEQFF,TGTGCCAGCAGCTCCTCACGATTCACCAATGAGCAGTTCTTC
TRBJ2-7,TRBV5-4,.,TRBD1,CASSAGTGSPYEQYF,TGTGCCAGCAGCGCCGGGACAGGGTCACCCTACGAGCAGTACTTC
TRBJ1-2,TRBV13,.,TRBD1,CASSRTGAGYTF,TGTGCCAGCAGCCGGACAGGAGCCGGCTACACCTTC
TRBJ2-7,TRBV28,.,.,CASRTGIYEQYF,TGTGCCAGCAGAACGGGGATCTACGAGCAGTACTTC
TRBJ2-7,TRBV19,.,TRBD2,CASSITGRGPTASEQYF,TGTGCCAGTAGTATCACTGGGAGGGGTCCCACTGCTAGCGAGCAGTACTTC
TRBJ2-5,TRBV29-1,few,.,CSVVSFEPQYF,TGCAGCGTCGTCTCGTTTGAGCCCCAGTACTTC
TRBJ2-1,TRBV6-6,few,.,CASSRDNEQFF,TGTGCCAGCAGTAGAGACAATGAGCAGTTCTTC
TRBJ2-1,TRBV15,.,TRBD1,CATRDRDIYNEQFF,TGTGCCACCAGGGACAGGGATATATACAATGAGCAGTTCTTC
TRBJ1-1,TRBV29-1,.,TRBD1,CSVATGQGTEAFF,TGCAGCGTTGCTACGGGACAGGGGACTGAAGCTTTCTTT
TRBJ1-2,TRBV15,many,TRBD1,CATSRARTGVAGYTF,TGTGCCACCAGCAGAGCACGGACAGGGGTCGCTGGCTACACCTTC
TRBJ2-7,TRBV5-1,.,TRBD1,CASSLDRARLYEQYF,TGCGCCAGCAGCCTGGACAGGGCGCGATTGTACGAGCAGTACTTC
TRBJ2-7,TRBV10-3,.,.,CATGPSWGMGYEQYF,TGTGCCACCGGCCCCAGCTGGGGGATGGGCTACGAGCAGTACTTC
TRBJ2-2,TRBV5-6,.,TRBD1,CASSAQTGAGELFF,TGTGCCAGCAGCGCACAGACAGGGGCTGGGGAGCTGTTTTTT
TRBJ2-3,TRBV6-1,.,.,CATGRSGAKPDTQYF,TGTGCCACCGGGCGCTCGGGAGCCAAGCCAGATACGCAGTATTTT
TRBJ2-7,TRBV30,few,TRBD1,CAWSLPGQSSYEQYF,TGTGCCTGGAGTCTACCGGGACAGTCCTCCTACGAGCAGTACTTC
TRBJ2-3,TRBV4-2,.,.,CASSQDTDTQYF,TGTGCCAGCAGCCAAGATACGGATACGCAGTATTTT
TRBJ2-3,TRBV10-3,.,.,CAISDPGTDTQYF,TGTGCCATCAGTGACCCTGGCACAGATACGCAGTATTTT
TRBJ2-1,TRBV9,few,.,CASSVVGSNDEQFF,TGTGCCAGCAGCGTAGTAGGATCAAACGATGAGCAGTTCTTC
TRBJ2-1,TRBV5-1,.,TRBD1,CASSFTGGIYNEQFF,TGCGCCAGCAGCTTTACAGGGGGCATATACAATGAGCAGTTCTTC
TRBJ2-5,TRBV27,few,.,CASSFPTGKGETQYF,TGTGCCAGCAGTTTCCCTACAGGGAAGGGAGAGACCCAGTACTTC
TRBJ1-1,TRBV18,.,.,CASSPPAVRNTEAFF,TGTGCCAGCTCACCACCAGCCGTGCGGAACACTGAAGCTTTCTTT
TRBJ1-2,TRBV6-5,few,.,CASSYSRVGGYTF,TGTGCCAGCAGTTACTCGCGGGTTGGGGGCTACACCTTC
TRBJ2-1,TRBV9,few,.,CASSVVLVPISYNEQFF,TGTGCCAGCAGCGTAGTCCTTGTACCGATCTCCTACAATGAGCAGTTCTTC
TRBJ2-2,TRBV5-1,few,.,CASSSLGHPNTGELFF,TGCGCCAGCAGCTCCCTGGGTCACCCGAACACCGGGGAGCTGTTTTTT
TRBJ2-7,TRBV6-4,few,TRBD2,CASSVLAGEAYEQYF,TGTGCCAGCAGTGTTCTAGCGGGAGAGGCCTACGAGCAGTACTTC
TRBJ2-5,TRBV2,few,TRBD1,CASSAGTGAGGQTQYF,TGTGCCAGCAGTGCCGGGACAGGGGCAGGTGGGCAGACCCAGTACTTC
TRBJ2-2,TRBV2,few,.,CASSSQGYTGELFF,TGTGCCAGCAGCTCTCAGGGGTACACCGGGGAGCTGTTTTTT
TRBJ2-7,TRBV18,few,TRBD1,CASSPRTGSFEQYF,TGTGCCAGCTCACCGCGGACAGGGAGTTTCGAGCAGTACTTC
TRBJ2-7,TRBV7-9,.,.,CASNRPGSYEQYF,TGTGCCAGCAATCGACCGGGTAGCTACGAGCAGTACTTC
TRBJ2-7,TRBV7-9,.,.,CASSLTTGQVSYEQYF,TGTGCCAGCAGCTTAACGACGGGACAAGTCTCCTACGAGCAGTACTTC
TRBJ1-1,TRBV6-6,.,.,CASGSPNTEAFF,TGTGCCAGCGGCAGTCCAAACACTGAAGCTTTCTTT
TRBJ2-7,TRBV2,many,.,CASEGVGSYEQYF,TGTGCCAGCGAGGGGGTCGGCTCCTACGAGCAGTACTTC
TRBJ2-7,TRBV9,many,.,CASSVGGTPYEQYF,TGTGCCAGCAGCGTAGGGGGCACCCCCTACGAGCAGTACTTC
TRBJ2-5,TRBV30,few,TRBD2,CAWETSGLTETQYF,TGTGCCTGGGAGACTAGCGGGCTTACGGAGACCCAGTACTTC
TRBJ2-2,TRBV7-2,few,.,CASSEPPGELFF,TGTGCCAGCAGCGAACCGCCCGGGGAGCTGTTTTTT